This T cell receptor beta chain emerged from a study of cytomegalovirus exposure and HLA in healthy donors. Background on the study: For the approximately 400 genotyped donors, more than 80% fell within the Caucasian-associated ancestry cluster.

PCR employed 60 Vbeta and 13 Jbeta primers. Repertoires were generated with immunoSEQ multiplex PCR, while TCRdb's copy carries only in-frame clones and drops some. The repertoire table contains roughly 78,000 clones. V was clipped by 5 bases and J by 4 bases, with 8 bases between them. CDR1 and CDR2 (germline): MNHEY, SVGAGI. The CDR3 loop spans 12 amino acids. This TCR derives from a boy aged 5-17 years in good health and CMV-seronegative. Sequencing was performed on PBMCs. This sequence joins TRBV6-5 and TRBJ1-1; D gene ambiguous. CDR3 nucleotides: TGTGCCAGCAGTAGGACTGGCACTGAAGCTTTCTTT. Its protein product is CASSRTGTEAFF.